Below, 27 T cell receptor beta chains from the same sample are listed, as sequenced in a study of PD-1 blockade in classical Hodgkin lymphoma (dated by TCRdb to between 2020 and 2021). Library preparation used the immunoSEQ multiplex PCR assay. TCRdb retrieved this table from immuneACCESS and kept in-frame rearrangements only. Not all clones are present; in checked studies, unresolved V genes account for under half, and no reason is known for the remainder. This sample gives about 150,000 clones in total; 78% of them show up just once. In total, the top ten clones hold roughly 8.4% of the sample. What the time point label conveys for this sample: cycle 2 day 1 (C2D1) of nivolumab. All trial patients had relapsed after autologous stem cell transplantation, with cohorts A, B and C differing in prior brentuximab vedotin exposure. The sequences come from peripheral blood mononuclear cells (PBMCs), collected before the second cycle of nivolumab. Every receptor here comes from a human donor with classical Hodgkin lymphoma.

This chain's CDR3 is CASSEGHNQPQHF. DNA of the CDR3: TGTGCCAGCAGTGAAGGGCACAATCAGCCCCAGCATTTT. The rearrangement links TRBV6-1 to TRBJ1-5, with unresolved D. The V gene lost 1 base and the J gene lost 3 bases, with 4 bases spanning the gap. Germline CDR1 and CDR2: MNHNS and SASEGT. The CDR3 runs to 13 residues.

Regarding this clone: A read error may produce the germline difference seen at one junction end. CDR3 loop: CASSLDIVRSYNEQFF. The CDR3 region has the DNA TGTGCTAGCAGCTTAGATATTGTGCGATCCTACAATGAGCAGTTCTTC. The chain is built from TRBV7-7 and TRBJ2-1; no clear D. The CDR3 has 16 amino acids. From germline, CDR1 is SSHAT and CDR2 FNYEAQ (reference sequence).

V usage is TRBV10-3 and J usage is TRBJ2-2; TRBD2 agrees at 13 bases. The CDR3 has 15 residues. V lost 6 bases, J lost 5 bases, and 3 bases stayed unmatched. Germline CDR1 ENHRY, CDR2 SYGVKD. This chain's CDR3 is CAISAGLAGTGELFF. CDR3 DNA sequence: TGTGCCATCAGCGCGGGACTAGCGGGGACCGGGGAGCTGTTTTTT.

The chain couples TRBV28 to TRBJ2-1; no clear D gene. Germline CDR1 and CDR2: MDHEN and SYDVKM. The CDR3 has 12 residues. The V and J ends lost 5 bases and 10 bases respectively, with 12 bases between them. The CDR3 here is CASSTRSGEQFF. CDR3 in DNA: TGTGCCAGCAGTACCCGCTCTGGCGAGCAGTTCTTC.

The chain couples TRBV7-2 to TRBJ2-1; no definite D call. Germline lookup yields CDR1 SGHTA and CDR2 FQGNSA. Trimming pared 4 bases from V and 8 bases from J, leaving 0 bases between. The CDR3 sequence is 9 residues long. As DNA, the CDR3 is TGTGCCAGCAGCTATGAGCAGTTCTTC. Its protein is CASSYEQFF.

The CDR3 sequence is CASSRKTGQSTEAFF. The CDR3 nucleotides read TGCGCCAGCAGCCGAAAAACAGGTCAGAGCACTGAAGCTTTCTTT. This chain joins TRBV5-1 and TRBJ1-1; weak D call: TRBD1 (5 bases). V was pared by 4 bases and J by 4 bases, with 17 bases between. This CDR3 comprises 15 residues. Looked up from germline, CDR1 is SGHRS and CDR2 is YFSETQ.

The table lists this clone with a count of one. The rearrangement uses TRBV6-5 and TRBJ2-2; perhaps D is TRBD1 or TRBD2 (5 bases each). This CDR3 is built from 14 residues. Germline CDR1 MNHEY, CDR2 SVGAGI. Trimming pared 7 bases from V and 6 bases from J, leaving 15 bases between. Here the CDR3 DNA reads TGTGCCAGCAAGGGGCTAGCAGCTGCCGGGGAGCTGTTTTTT. This gives the protein CASKGLAAAGELFF.

J is TRBJ2-1 and V is TRBV9; the D gene is possibly TRBD2 (6 bases). CDR1 and CDR2 from the germline V gene are SGDLS and YYNGEE. There are 15 residues in the CDR3. Trimming removed 2 bases at V and 8 bases at J, with 17 bases between. The CDR3 region is CASSVGGPERDEQFF. The CDR3 DNA sequence: TGTGCCAGCAGCGTGGGAGGACCCGAGAGAGATGAGCAGTTCTTC.

This sequence joins TRBV19 and TRBJ2-6; D may correspond to TRBD1 or TRBD2 (5 bases each). V dropped 8 bases and J dropped 0 bases, with 11 bases sitting between them. The CDR3 runs 15 residues. Germline CDR1 reads LNHDA; CDR2 reads SQIVND (reference sequence). DNA of the CDR3: TGTGCCAGTGGGGGATGGGGCTCTGGGGCCAACGTCCTGACTTTC. Its protein product is CASGGWGSGANVLTF.

This clone has a single count. One end of the junction varies from germline; a read error may be responsible. The J gene is TRBJ2-3, the V gene TRBV11-2; 9 positions match TRBD2. The CDR3 is 15 residues long. CDR1 and CDR2 from the germline V gene are SGHAT and FQNNGV. The CDR3 loop is CASSFSGTSIDTQYF. The CDR3 DNA is TGTGCCAGCAGCTTTTCCGGGACTAGCATAGATACGCAGTATTTT.

The rearrangement joins TRBV6-5 to TRBJ2-7; 9 positions agree with TRBD2. V shed 1 base and J 4 bases; nucleotides not matched to a gene: 5. Looked up from germline, CDR1 is MNHEY and CDR2 is SVGAGI. CDR3 length: 15 amino acids. CDR3 nucleotide sequence: TGTGCCAGCAGTTACTGGCGGGGGGGACTTTACGAGCAGTACTTC. The encoded protein is CASSYWRGGLYEQYF.

The V call is TRBV5-5, the J call TRBJ2-4, with D perhaps TRBD1 (5 bases). The CDR3 contains 15 residues. Looked up from germline, CDR1 is SGHKS and CDR2 is YYEKEE (reference sequence). V lost 0 bases to trimming and J lost 2 bases, with 9 bases between them. The CDR3 DNA reads as TGTGCCAGCAGCTTGGATACAGGCTCCAAAAACATTCAGTACTTC. This translates into CASSLDTGSKNIQYF.

This sequence joins TRBV9 and TRBJ1-4; D possibly corresponds to TRBD1 (6 bases). Trimming took off 4 bases at V and 8 bases at J, with 18 bases between the two ends. Germline loops: CDR1 SGDLS, CDR2 YYNGEE. The CDR3 has 15 residues. CDR3 DNA: TGTGCCAGCAGCTCCCTTGGGACATTAAAAGAAAAACTGTTTTTT. Protein product: CASSSLGTLKEKLFF.

Remarks on this clone: Different DNA sequences within this sample yield the same CDR3. The CDR3: CASSLVRGDTDTQYF. CDR3 coding DNA: TGCGCCAGCAGCTTGGTCCGGGGGGACACAGATACGCAGTATTTT. The chain is built from TRBV5-1 and TRBJ2-3, with 7 nucleotides matching TRBD2. This CDR3 region has 15 residues. Trimming removed 0 bases from V and 2 bases from J; junction bases left unmatched: 3. Germline V gene lookup returns CDR1 SGHRS and CDR2 YFSETQ.

This clone was found once. This chain uses TRBV28 with TRBJ2-1; a possible D gene is TRBD1 (5 bases). CDR1 is MDHEN and CDR2 is SYDVKM in the germline V gene. CDR3 length: 12 residues. V lost 3 bases to trimming and J lost 12 bases, with 12 bases between them. The CDR3 here is CASSFALRGQFF. In DNA form, the CDR3 reads TGTGCCAGCAGTTTTGCCCTTAGGGGGCAGTTCTTC. Full variable domain (rest looked up from reference TRBV28 and TRBJ2-1): DVKVTQSSRYLVKRTGEKVFLECVQDMDHENMFWYRQDPGLGLRLIYFSYDVKMKEKGDIPEGYSVSREKKERFSLILESASTNQTSMYLCASSFALRGQFFGPGTRLTVL.

The genes are TRBV10-3 and TRBJ2-3, with a possible D match to TRBD1 (5 bases). The CDR3 is 14 amino acids. V was trimmed by 5 bases and J by 3 bases, leaving 12 bases between them. Germline CDR1 and CDR2: ENHRY and SYGVKD. CDR3 residues: CAISKARDTDTQYF. CDR3 bases: TGTGCCATCAGTAAGGCCAGGGATACAGATACGCAGTATTTT.

V usage is TRBV7-7 and J usage is TRBJ2-2; 7 nucleotides line up with TRBD2. V was pared by 5 bases and J by 5 bases, with 8 bases of the junction left unmatched. Germline V CDR1 and CDR2: SSHAT, FNYEAQ (reference sequence). This CDR3 is 15 amino acids long. CDR3 coding DNA: TGTGCCAGCAGCCCCGGGGGGATAGGGACCGGGGAGCTGTTTTTT. Its protein product is CASSPGGIGTGELFF. Using reference TRBV7-7 and TRBJ2-2 for the parts outside the CDR3, the full variable domain is GAGVSQSPRYKVTKRGQDVTLRCDPISSHATLYWYQQALGQGPEFLTYFNYEAQPDKSGLPSDRFSAERPEGSISTLTIQRTEQRDSAMYRCASSPGGIGTGELFFGEGSRLTVL.

This clone was counted between two and nine times. V and J are TRBV15 and TRBJ1-6; D is unresolved. Germline V lookup: CDR1 LNHNV, CDR2 YYDKDF (reference sequence). V was cut by 2 bases and J by 0 bases, with 5 bases left in between. The CDR3 totals 15 residues. The CDR3: CATSRILSYNSPLHF. The CDR3 nucleotides read TGTGCCACCAGCAGAATCCTCTCCTATAATTCACCCCTCCACTTT.

Note on this clone: At one boundary the junction diverges from the germline segment, which might be a read error. The V gene is TRBV10-3, the J gene TRBJ2-7; D gene uncertain. Germline CDR1 and CDR2: ENHRY and SYGVKD. The CDR3 covers 14 residues. CDR3 amino acids: CASSYTAMSYEQYF. CDR3 sequence (DNA): TGTGCCAGCAGTTATACAGCTATGTCCTACGAGCAGTACTTC.

This clone has more than one count but fewer than ten. The rearrangement links TRBV18 to TRBJ2-7; D may correspond to TRBD1 or TRBD2 (6 bases each). V was pared by 1 base and J by 5 bases, with 12 bases between. CDR3 length: 14 amino acids. Looked up from germline, CDR1 is KGHSH and CDR2 is LQKENI. The CDR3: CASSPQWGADEQYF. As DNA, the CDR3 is TGTGCCAGCTCACCACAGTGGGGGGCGGACGAGCAGTACTTC.

The chain uses TRBV7-9 and TRBJ2-3, with 10 positions matching TRBD2. Germline-derived CDR1 and CDR2 are SEHNR and FQNEAQ (reference sequence). V shed 1 base, J shed 0 bases, and the junction held 1 base outside the gene matches. The length of the CDR3 is 16 residues. DNA of the CDR3: TGTGCCAGCAGCTTAGTACTAGCGGGGAGCACAGATACGCAGTATTTT. Its translation is CASSLVLAGSTDTQYF.

CDR3 sequence reads: CASLRNSNQPQHF. CDR3 nucleotides: TGTGCCAGCTTACGGAATAGCAATCAGCCCCAGCATTTT. This chain uses TRBV6-1 with TRBJ1-5, with D unresolved. Germline CDR1 is MNHNS and CDR2 is SASEGT. The CDR3 runs to 13 residues. Trimming removed 8 bases at V and 0 bases at J, with 8 bases between.

The V gene is TRBV5-4, the J gene TRBJ2-7, with 8 nucleotides matching TRBD2. Looked up from germline, CDR1 is SGHNT and CDR2 is YYREEE (reference sequence). This CDR3 has 15 residues. V lost 2 bases, J lost 4 bases, and 8 bases stayed unmatched. CDR3 sequence: CASSFSAGVGYEQYF. As DNA, the CDR3 is TGTGCCAGCAGCTTTTCAGCGGGAGTCGGTTACGAGCAGTACTTC.

V is TRBV5-4 and J is TRBJ1-3, with a tentative D call TRBD1 (6 bases). CDR1 is SGHNT, CDR2 YYREEE, per germline (reference sequence). Deletions cut 2 bases from V and 1 base from J, with 7 bases between. This CDR3 has 14 amino acids. The CDR3 reads CASSLGGSGNTIYF. The CDR3 DNA sequence: TGTGCCAGCAGCTTAGGGGGATCTGGAAACACCATATATTTT.

A note on this clone: A read error may produce the germline difference seen at one junction end. The chain couples TRBV7-2 to TRBJ2-3, with 7 bases fitting TRBD2. Germline CDR1 is SGHTA and CDR2 is FQGNSA. The length of the CDR3 is 13 residues. The CDR3 DNA is TGTGCCAGCAGCCTAGCGGTCACAGATACGCAGTATTTT. Translated, it gives CASSLAVTDTQYF.

This clone has just a few counts. The rearrangement links TRBV11-3 to TRBJ2-3; D gene ambiguous. CDR1 and CDR2 from the germline V gene are SGHNT and YENEEA. Between the trimmed V and J ends, which lost 5 bases and 6 bases, there was a span of 9 bases. The CDR3 extends over 12 amino acids. The CDR3 region has the DNA TGTGCCAGCAGCCGGATGGGGGATACGCAGTATTTT. This translates into CASSRMGDTQYF.

This rearrangement joins TRBV6-1 to TRBJ2-7, with D perhaps TRBD2 (5 bases). V shed 3 bases and J shed 0 bases, with 15 bases lying between them. Germline CDR1 is MNHNS and CDR2 is SASEGT. The CDR3 sequence is 16 residues long. The CDR3 loop is CASSDWAGSSSYEQYF. In nucleotides, the CDR3 is TGTGCCAGCAGTGATTGGGCGGGTAGCAGCTCCTACGAGCAGTACTTC.